Listed below are T cell receptor beta chains from one sample, sequenced in a study of cytomegalovirus exposure and HLA in healthy donors. Here immunoSEQ multiplex PCR was the method, and the copy in TCRdb shows in-frame clones only, minus some. The repertoire holds around 200,000 clones, around 83% seen once, with just over 1.4% in the top ten. Sequencing used PBMCs. These receptors came from a girl aged 10 to 17 in good health and CMV-seronegative. CDR3s include the opening cysteine and the closing phenylalanine or tryptophan. D genes are given only for firm matches.

CDR3aa,CDR3nt,v_gene,j_gene,d_gene
CASSSGNSPLHF,TGTGCCAGCAGCTCAGGGAATTCACCCCTCCACTTT,TRBV28,TRBJ1-6,NA
CASSSATSSRHTEAFF,TGTGCCAGCAGCTCCGCGACCTCATCTAGACACACTGAAGCTTTCTTT,TRBV13,TRBJ1-1,NA
CASEGGGGAFF,TGTGCGTCGGAGGGCGGGGGGGGAGCTTTCTTT,TRBV19,TRBJ1-1,NA
CSVRSGSQYTGELFF,TGCAGCGTTCGTAGCGGGAGCCAGTACACCGGGGAGCTGTTTTTT,TRBV29-1,TRBJ2-2,TRBD2
CASRHAGTDLTQYF,TGTGCCAGCAGACACGCCGGGACAGATTTGACCCAGTACTTC,TRBV6-1,TRBJ2-5,TRBD1
CASSPQGHYEQYF,TGTGCTAGCAGCCCCCAAGGCCACTACGAGCAGTACTTC,TRBV7-7,TRBJ2-7,NA
CASTNGPQGVGSNQPQHF,TGTGCCAGCACCAACGGACCCCAGGGGGTAGGGAGTAATCAGCCCCAGCATTTT,TRBV7-8,TRBJ1-5,TRBD1
CASSSYGVTDTQYF,TGTGCCAGCAGTTCATACGGGGTCACAGATACGCAGTATTTT,TRBV28,TRBJ2-3,NA
CASSVNGVQETQYF,TGTGCCAGCAGCGTAAACGGGGTTCAAGAGACCCAGTACTTC,TRBV9,TRBJ2-5,NA
CAWSSQSNSPLHF,TGTGCCTGGTCGTCACAGAGTAATTCACCCCTCCACTTT,TRBV30,TRBJ1-6,NA
CASSLQGTGRIGELFF,TGTGCCAGCAGCTTACAAGGGACAGGGCGTATCGGGGAGCTGTTTTTT,TRBV7-9,TRBJ2-2,TRBD1
CASSGRQLNTEAFF,TGCGCCAGCAGTGGTCGACAGCTTAACACTGAAGCTTTCTTT,TRBV10-2,TRBJ1-1,NA
CASSLGTGGREQYF,TGTGCCAGCAGCTTAGGGACAGGAGGTCGAGAGCAGTACTTC,TRBV11-1,TRBJ2-7,TRBD1
CASRSPLGSGANVLTF,TGTGCCAGCAGGTCCCCTCTAGGCTCTGGGGCCAACGTCCTGACTTTC,TRBV28,TRBJ2-6,NA
CASSFGTGRLPAYEQYF,TGTGCCAGCAGTTTCGGGACAGGGAGGCTCCCGGCCTACGAGCAGTACTTC,TRBV28,TRBJ2-7,TRBD1
CASSLITGAGSRETQYF,TGTGCCAGCAGTTTAATAACAGGAGCAGGGTCGCGGGAGACCCAGTACTTC,TRBV28,TRBJ2-5,NA
CASSVETGANYGYTF,TGTGCCAGCAGCGTAGAGACAGGGGCTAACTATGGCTACACCTTC,TRBV9,TRBJ1-2,TRBD1
CASSLVPTGATYNEQFF,TGTGCCAGCAGCTTGGTACCGACAGGTGCTACCTACAATGAGCAGTTCTTC,TRBV5-4,TRBJ2-1,NA